The rows below give T cell receptor beta chains drawn from one sample of a study of blood T cell repertoires in COVID-19. Only in-frame clones appear in the TCRdb table, and some are missing; sequencing was by immunoSEQ multiplex PCR. The table shows under 200,000 clones, with approximately 79% occurring only once. Sequencing was performed on PBMCs or T cells enriched from blood (not recorded which). Source of these receptors: a woman aged 55 to 70 with acute COVID-19. The CDR3 runs from the conserved cysteine through the conserved F or W.

v_gene: TRBV7-9; j_gene: TRBJ1-6; CDR3aa: CASRLPNSPLHF
v_gene: TRBV6-5; j_gene: TRBJ2-3; CDR3aa: CASSDPGLGRDTQYF
v_gene: TRBV9; j_gene: TRBJ2-3; CDR3aa: CASSLRTSGSTDTQYF
v_gene: TRBV6-1; j_gene: TRBJ1-2; CDR3aa: CASSEGVFEGGYTF
v_gene: TRBV27; j_gene: TRBJ1-1; CDR3aa: CASSLDTLNTEAFF
v_gene: TRBV3-1/TRBV3-2; j_gene: TRBJ1-5; CDR3aa: CASSPGGSNQPQHF
v_gene: TRBV18; j_gene: TRBJ2-5; CDR3aa: CASSREYQETQYF
v_gene: TRBV7-9; j_gene: TRBJ1-1; CDR3aa: CASSLSRLNTEAFF
v_gene: TRBV12-3/TRBV12-4; j_gene: TRBJ2-2; CDR3aa: CASKNRGTGELFF
v_gene: TRBV9; j_gene: TRBJ2-7; CDR3aa: CASTETSSSYEQYF
v_gene: TRBV19; j_gene: TRBJ1-3; CDR3aa: CASAAGQSSGNTIYF
v_gene: TRBV19; j_gene: TRBJ1-3; CDR3aa: CASTRTGRQRNTIYF
v_gene: TRBV7-2; j_gene: TRBJ2-5; CDR3aa: CASSLGGSRETQYF
v_gene: TRBV30; j_gene: TRBJ1-5; CDR3aa: CAWSRRGSSQPQHF
v_gene: TRBV4-3; j_gene: TRBJ2-3; CDR3aa: CASSQEGRGTQYF
v_gene: TRBV7-9; j_gene: TRBJ2-1; CDR3aa: CASSLAGGNNEQFF
v_gene: TRBV7-2; j_gene: TRBJ2-5; CDR3aa: CASSLALRWGSGLEETQYF